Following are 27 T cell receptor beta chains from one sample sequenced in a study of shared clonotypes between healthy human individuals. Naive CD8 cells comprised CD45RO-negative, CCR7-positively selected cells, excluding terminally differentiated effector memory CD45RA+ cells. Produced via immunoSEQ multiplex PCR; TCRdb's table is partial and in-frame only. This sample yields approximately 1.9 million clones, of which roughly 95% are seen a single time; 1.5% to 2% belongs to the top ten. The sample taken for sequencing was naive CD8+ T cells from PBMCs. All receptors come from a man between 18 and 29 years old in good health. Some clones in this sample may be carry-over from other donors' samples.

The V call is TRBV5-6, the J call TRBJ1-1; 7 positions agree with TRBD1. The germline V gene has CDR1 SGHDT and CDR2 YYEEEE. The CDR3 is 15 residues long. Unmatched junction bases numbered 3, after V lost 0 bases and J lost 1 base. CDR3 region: CASSLETGTNTEAFF. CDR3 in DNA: TGTGCCAGCAGCTTGGAGACAGGGACGAACACTGAAGCTTTCTTT.

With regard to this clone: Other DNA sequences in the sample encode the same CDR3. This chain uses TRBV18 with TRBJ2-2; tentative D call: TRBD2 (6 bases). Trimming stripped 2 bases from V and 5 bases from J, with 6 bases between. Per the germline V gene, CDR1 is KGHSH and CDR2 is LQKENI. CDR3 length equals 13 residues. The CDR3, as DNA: TGTGCCAGCTCACCAGGAGGGACCGGGGAGCTGTTTTTT. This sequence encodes CASSPGGTGELFF.

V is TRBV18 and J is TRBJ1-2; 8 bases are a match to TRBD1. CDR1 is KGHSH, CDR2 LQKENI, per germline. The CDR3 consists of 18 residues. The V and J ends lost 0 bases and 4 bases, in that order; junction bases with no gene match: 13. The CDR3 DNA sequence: TGTGCCAGCTCACCACCGGGATTTTTAACCGGGACAGGCTATGGCTACACCTTC. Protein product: CASSPPGFLTGTGYGYTF.

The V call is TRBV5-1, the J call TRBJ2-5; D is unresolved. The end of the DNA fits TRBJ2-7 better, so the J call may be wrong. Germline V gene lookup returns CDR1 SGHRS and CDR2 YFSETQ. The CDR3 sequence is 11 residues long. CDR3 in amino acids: CASSHSYEQYF. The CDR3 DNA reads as TGCGCCAGCAGCCATTCCTACGAGCAGTACTTC.

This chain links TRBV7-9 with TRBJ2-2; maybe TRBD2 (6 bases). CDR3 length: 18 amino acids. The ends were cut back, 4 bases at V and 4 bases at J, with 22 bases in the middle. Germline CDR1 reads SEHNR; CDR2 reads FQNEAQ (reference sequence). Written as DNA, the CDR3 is TGTGCCAGCAGCTCCCCTCCAGGCGGGGCGCGGCCCACCGGGGAGCTGTTTTTT. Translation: CASSSPPGGARPTGELFF.

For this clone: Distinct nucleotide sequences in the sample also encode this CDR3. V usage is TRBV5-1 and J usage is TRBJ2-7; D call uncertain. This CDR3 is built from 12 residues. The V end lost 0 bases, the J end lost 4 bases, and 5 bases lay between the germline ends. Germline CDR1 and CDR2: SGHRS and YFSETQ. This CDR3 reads CASSLEAYEQYF. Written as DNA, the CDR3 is TGCGCCAGCAGCTTGGAAGCGTACGAGCAGTACTTC.

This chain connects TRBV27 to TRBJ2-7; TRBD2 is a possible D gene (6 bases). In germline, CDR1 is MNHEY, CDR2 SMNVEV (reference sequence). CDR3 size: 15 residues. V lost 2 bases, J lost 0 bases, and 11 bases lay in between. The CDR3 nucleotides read TGTGCCAGCAGTTTAAGGGCGGGAAACTCCTACGAGCAGTACTTC. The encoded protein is CASSLRAGNSYEQYF.

The CDR3 DNA reads as TGTGCCAGCAGCGCAGGGGGCGAGCAGTACTTC. As protein: CASSAGGEQYF. This chain links TRBV7-2 with TRBJ2-7, with TRBD1 matching over 7 bases. The V segment lost 5 bases and the J segment 6 bases; nucleotides outside the gene matches: 1. This CDR3 spans 11 amino acids. CDR1 SGHTA and CDR2 FQGNSA come from the germline V gene.

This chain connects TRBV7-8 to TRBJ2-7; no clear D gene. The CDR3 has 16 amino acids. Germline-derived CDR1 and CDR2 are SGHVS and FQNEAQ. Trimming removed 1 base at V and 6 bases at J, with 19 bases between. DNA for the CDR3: TGTGCCAGCAGCTTAGAATTTTTGGCCTCTGGTGGCGAGCAGTACTTC. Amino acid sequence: CASSLEFLASGGEQYF.

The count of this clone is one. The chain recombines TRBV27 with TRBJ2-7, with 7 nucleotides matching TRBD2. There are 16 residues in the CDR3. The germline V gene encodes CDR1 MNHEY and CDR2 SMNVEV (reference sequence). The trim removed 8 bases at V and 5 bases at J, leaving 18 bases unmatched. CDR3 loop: CASRKGMGEGSDEQYF. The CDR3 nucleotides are TGTGCCAGCCGGAAGGGGATGGGGGAGGGATCGGACGAGCAGTACTTC.

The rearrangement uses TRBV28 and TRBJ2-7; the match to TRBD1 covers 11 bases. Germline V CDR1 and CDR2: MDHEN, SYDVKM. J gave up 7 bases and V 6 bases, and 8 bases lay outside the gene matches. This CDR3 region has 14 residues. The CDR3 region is CASSPGTGGWEQYF. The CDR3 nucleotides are TGTGCCAGCAGCCCAGGGACAGGGGGATGGGAGCAGTACTTC.

The CDR3 here is CASSSQTGQGFGEAEAFF. Here the CDR3 DNA reads TGTGCCAGCAGTTCCCAAACAGGACAGGGCTTTGGCGAGGCTGAAGCTTTCTTT. The chain combines TRBV27 with TRBJ1-1, with 8 nucleotides matching TRBD1. J gave up 6 bases and V 4 bases, and 19 bases lay outside the gene matches. Germline CDR1 reads MNHEY; CDR2 reads SMNVEV (reference sequence). This CDR3 is built from 18 residues.

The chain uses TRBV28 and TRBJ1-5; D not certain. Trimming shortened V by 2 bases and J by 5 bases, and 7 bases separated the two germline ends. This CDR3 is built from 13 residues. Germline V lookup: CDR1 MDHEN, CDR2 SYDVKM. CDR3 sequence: CASSLVTYQPQHF. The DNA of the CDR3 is TGTGCCAGCAGTTTAGTGACTTATCAGCCCCAGCATTTT.

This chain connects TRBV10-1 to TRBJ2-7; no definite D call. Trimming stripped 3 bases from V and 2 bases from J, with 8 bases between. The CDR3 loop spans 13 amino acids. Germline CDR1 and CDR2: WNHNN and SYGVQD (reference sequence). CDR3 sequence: CASSESRTYEQYF. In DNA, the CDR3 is TGCGCCAGCAGTGAATCAAGGACCTACGAGCAGTACTTC.

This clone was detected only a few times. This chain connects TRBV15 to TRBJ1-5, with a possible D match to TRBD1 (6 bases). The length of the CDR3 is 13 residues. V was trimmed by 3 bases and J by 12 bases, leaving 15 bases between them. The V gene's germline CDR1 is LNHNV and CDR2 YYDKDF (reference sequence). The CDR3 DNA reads TGTGCCACCAGCAGCCGAGGGGGGTCGCACCAGCATTTT. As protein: CATSSRGGSHQHF.

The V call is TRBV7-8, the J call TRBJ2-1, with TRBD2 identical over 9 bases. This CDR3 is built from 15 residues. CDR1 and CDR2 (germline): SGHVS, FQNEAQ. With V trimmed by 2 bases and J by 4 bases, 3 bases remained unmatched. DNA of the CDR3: TGTGCCAGCAGCTTACTAGCGGGAACGTACAATGAGCAGTTCTTC. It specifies CASSLLAGTYNEQFF.

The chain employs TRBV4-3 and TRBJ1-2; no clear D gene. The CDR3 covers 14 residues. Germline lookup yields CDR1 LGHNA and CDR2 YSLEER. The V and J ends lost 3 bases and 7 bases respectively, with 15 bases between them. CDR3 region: CASSHLEGEGGYTF. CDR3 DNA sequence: TGCGCCAGCAGCCATTTGGAAGGAGAGGGTGGCTACACCTTC.

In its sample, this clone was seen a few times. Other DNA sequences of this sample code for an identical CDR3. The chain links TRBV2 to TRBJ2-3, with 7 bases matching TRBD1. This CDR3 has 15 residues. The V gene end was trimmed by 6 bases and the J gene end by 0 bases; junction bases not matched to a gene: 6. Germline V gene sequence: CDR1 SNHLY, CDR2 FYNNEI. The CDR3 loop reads CASSAGTASTDTQYF. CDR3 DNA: TGTGCCAGCAGCGCTGGGACAGCTAGCACAGATACGCAGTATTTT.

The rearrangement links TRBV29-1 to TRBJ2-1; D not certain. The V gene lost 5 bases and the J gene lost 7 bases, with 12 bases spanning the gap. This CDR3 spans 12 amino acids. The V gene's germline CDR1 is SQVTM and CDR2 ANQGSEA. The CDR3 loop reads CSVWAVTNEQFF. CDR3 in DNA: TGCAGCGTTTGGGCCGTTACTAATGAGCAGTTCTTC.

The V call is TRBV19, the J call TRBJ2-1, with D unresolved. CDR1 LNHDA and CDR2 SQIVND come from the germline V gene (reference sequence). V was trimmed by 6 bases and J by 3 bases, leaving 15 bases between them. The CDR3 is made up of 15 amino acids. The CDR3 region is CASSLQSGVYNEQFF. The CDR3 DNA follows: TGTGCCAGTAGCTTACAATCGGGCGTCTACAATGAGCAGTTCTTC.

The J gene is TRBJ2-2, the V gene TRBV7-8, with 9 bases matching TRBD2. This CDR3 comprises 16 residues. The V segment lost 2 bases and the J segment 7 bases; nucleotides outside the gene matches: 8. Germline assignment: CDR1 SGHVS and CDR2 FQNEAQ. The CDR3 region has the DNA TGTGCCAGCAGCTTACAAGGGACTAGCTTTTTCGGGGAGCTGTTTTTT. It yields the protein CASSLQGTSFFGELFF.

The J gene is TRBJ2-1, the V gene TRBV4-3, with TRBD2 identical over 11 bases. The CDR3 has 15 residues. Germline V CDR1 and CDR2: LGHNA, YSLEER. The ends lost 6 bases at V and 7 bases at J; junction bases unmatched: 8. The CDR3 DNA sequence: TGCGCCAGCAGTCCAGGACTAGCGGGTGGGAATGAGCAGTTCTTC. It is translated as CASSPGLAGGNEQFF.

DNA of the CDR3: TGTGCCAGCAGTCACAGGGGCAGCAATCAGCCCCAGCATTTT. Amino acid sequence: CASSHRGSNQPQHF. The chain couples TRBV6-5 to TRBJ1-5; 7 nucleotides match TRBD1. The CDR3 consists of 14 residues. Trimming took 5 bases from V and 1 from J; bases not matched to a gene: 2. CDR1 MNHEY and CDR2 SVGAGI come from the germline V gene.

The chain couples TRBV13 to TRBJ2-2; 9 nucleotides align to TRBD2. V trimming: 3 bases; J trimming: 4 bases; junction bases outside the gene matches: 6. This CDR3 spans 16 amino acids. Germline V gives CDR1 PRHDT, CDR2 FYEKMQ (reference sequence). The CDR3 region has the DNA TGTGCCAGCAGCTTGGAGAGTAGCGGGGGCACCGGGGAGCTGTTTTTT. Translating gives CASSLESSGGTGELFF.

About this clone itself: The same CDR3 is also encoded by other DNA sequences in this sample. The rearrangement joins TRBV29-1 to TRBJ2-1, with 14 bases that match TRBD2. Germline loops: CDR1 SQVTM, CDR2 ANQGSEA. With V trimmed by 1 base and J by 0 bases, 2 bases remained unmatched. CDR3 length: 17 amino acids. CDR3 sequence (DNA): TGCAGCGTTGAAGGACTAGCGGGGGGGAGCTCCTACAATGAGCAGTTCTTC. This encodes CSVEGLAGGSSYNEQFF.

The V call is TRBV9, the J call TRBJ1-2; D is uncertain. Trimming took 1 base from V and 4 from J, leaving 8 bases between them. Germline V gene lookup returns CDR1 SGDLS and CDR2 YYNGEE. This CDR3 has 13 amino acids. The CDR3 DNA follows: TGTGCCAGCAGCGTACGTGTAGGCTATGGCTACACCTTC. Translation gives CASSVRVGYGYTF.

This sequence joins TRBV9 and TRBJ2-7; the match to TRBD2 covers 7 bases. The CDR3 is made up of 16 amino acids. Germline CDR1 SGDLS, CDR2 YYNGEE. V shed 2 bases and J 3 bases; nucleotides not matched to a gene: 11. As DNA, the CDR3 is TGTGCCAGCAGCGTGACTGGGGCTAGCGGATTCTACGAGCAGTACTTC. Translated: CASSVTGASGFYEQYF.